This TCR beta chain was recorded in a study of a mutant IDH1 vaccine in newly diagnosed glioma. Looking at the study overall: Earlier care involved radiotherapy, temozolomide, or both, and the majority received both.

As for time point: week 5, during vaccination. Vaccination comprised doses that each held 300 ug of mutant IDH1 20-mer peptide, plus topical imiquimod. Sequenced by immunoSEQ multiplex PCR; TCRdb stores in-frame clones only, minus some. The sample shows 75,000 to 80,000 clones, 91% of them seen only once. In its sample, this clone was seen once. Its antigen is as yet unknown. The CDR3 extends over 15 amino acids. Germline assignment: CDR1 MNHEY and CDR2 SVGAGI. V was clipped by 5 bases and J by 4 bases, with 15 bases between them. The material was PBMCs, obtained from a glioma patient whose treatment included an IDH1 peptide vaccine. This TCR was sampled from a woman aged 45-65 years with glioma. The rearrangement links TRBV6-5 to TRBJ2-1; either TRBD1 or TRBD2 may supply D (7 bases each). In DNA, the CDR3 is TGTGCCAGCAGTGGCCCCAGGGGGGGATACAATGAGCAGTTCTTC. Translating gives CASSGPRGGYNEQFF.